The 10 T cell receptor beta chains listed next were all sequenced from one sample in a study of beta chain features in type 1 diabetes (dated by TCRdb to 2016 to 2019). The method was the immunoSEQ multiplex PCR assay. The High Capacity cDNA Reverse Transcription Kit was used to reverse transcribe all of the isolated RNA, meaning that expressed TCRB transcripts were what got sequenced. TCRdb holds this immuneACCESS table with in-frame rearrangements only. Some clones are missing; in checked studies, unresolved V genes explain under half, and the rest has no known cause. Within this sample are about 930,000 clones, with 17% of them counted one time only. The leading ten clones occupy 0.02% to 0.025% of the sample. The material sequenced was naive CD4+ T cells from blood. The cell subset or site label corresponds to: true naive CD4+ T cells. Receptors originate from a woman between 18 and 29 years old in good health.

This clone was seen a few times. The chain has TRBV5-1 and TRBJ1-3, with D perhaps TRBD1 (5 bases). The ends were cut back, 3 bases at V and 0 bases at J, with 7 bases in the middle. CDR1 and CDR2 from the germline V gene are SGHRS and YFSETQ. The CDR3 totals 14 residues. The CDR3 DNA sequence: TGCGCCAGCAGCTCGGGACTCTCTGGAAACACCATATATTTT. Amino acid sequence: CASSSGLSGNTIYF.

This chain links TRBV11-1 with TRBJ2-1; 11 nucleotides line up with TRBD2. This CDR3 contains 16 residues. Germline V gene lookup returns CDR1 SGHAT and CDR2 FQDESV (reference sequence). After removal of 6 bases from V and 0 bases from J, the junction contained 4 bases not matched to a gene. The CDR3 DNA follows: TGTGCCAGCAGTCTTAGCGGGAGGGGCTCCTACAATGAGCAGTTCTTC. It is translated as CASSLSGRGSYNEQFF.

This clone was seen only a few times. This rearrangement joins TRBV28 to TRBJ2-6, with a weak D call TRBD2 (6 bases). This CDR3 is 15 amino acids long. V was shortened by 7 bases and J by 3 bases, with 13 bases between the two germline ends. Per the germline V gene, CDR1 is MDHEN and CDR2 is SYDVKM. Here the CDR3 reads CASTLGGSGANVLTF. CDR3 sequence (DNA): TGTGCCAGCACCTTGGGGGGTAGTGGGGCCAACGTCCTGACTTTC.

The chain has TRBV28 and TRBJ2-1; TRBD2 agrees at 9 bases. Germline CDR1 is MDHEN and CDR2 is SYDVKM. Trimming took 7 bases from V and 7 from J; bases not matched to a gene: 14. The CDR3 covers 16 residues. The CDR3 nucleotides are TGTGCCAGCAACTCGCCCTCTAGCGGGATGCCAAATGAGCAGTTCTTC. Residues: CASNSPSSGMPNEQFF.

This chain connects TRBV7-8 to TRBJ2-2; no clear D. CDR1 and CDR2 (germline): SGHVS, FQNEAQ. This CDR3 has 13 amino acids. Trimming left V 1 base short and J 6 bases short, with 6 bases between. The CDR3 region has the DNA TGTGCCAGCAGCTTAGACTTCGCCGGGGAGCTGTTTTTT. It codes for CASSLDFAGELFF. Looking up the rest from reference TRBV7-8 and TRBJ2-2 gives the full variable domain: GAGVSQSPRYKVAKRGQDVALRCDPISGHVSLFWYQQALGQGPEFLTYFQNEAQLDKSGLPSDRFFAERPEGSVSTLKIQRTQQEDSAVYLCASSLDFAGELFFGEGSRLTVL.

The chain has TRBV18 and TRBJ2-1; D is undetermined. Deletions cut 2 bases from V and 5 bases from J, with 10 bases between. The CDR3 is made up of 14 amino acids. CDR1 is KGHSH, CDR2 LQKENI, per germline. DNA for the CDR3: TGTGCCAGCTCACCAACAACCGGCCACAATGAGCAGTTCTTC. Residues: CASSPTTGHNEQFF.

The chain uses TRBV5-4 and TRBJ2-4; D tentatively reads TRBD1 or TRBD2 (6 bases each). Germline CDR1 reads SGHNT; CDR2 reads YYREEE (reference sequence). V lost 0 bases and J lost 0, with 16 bases in between. The length of the CDR3 is 18 residues. CDR3 sequence reads: CASSLDLTGTLAKNIQYF. The CDR3 nucleotides are TGTGCCAGCAGCTTGGACTTAACAGGGACTCTAGCCAAAAACATTCAGTACTTC.

This clone has more than one count but fewer than ten. The genes are TRBV6-6 and TRBJ1-1, with D unresolved. Germline V gene lookup returns CDR1 MNHNY and CDR2 SVGAGI (reference sequence). The CDR3 is 14 amino acids. The germline V and J ends were trimmed by 7 bases and 4 bases, with 16 bases remaining between them. In DNA form, the CDR3 reads TGTGCCAGCAATGATGAGGGCATTGGCACTGAAGCTTTCTTT. The encoded protein is CASNDEGIGTEAFF.

This clone was observed a few times. DNA of the CDR3: TGTGCCAGCAGCCGCAACATTGGGGGATCCGGGGAGCTGTTTTTT. Translating it yields CASSRNIGGSGELFF. V usage is TRBV5-4 and J usage is TRBJ2-2; possibly TRBD1 or TRBD2 for D (5 bases each). Germline-derived CDR1 and CDR2 are SGHNT and YYREEE (reference sequence). Trimming shortened V by 4 bases and J by 6 bases, and 16 bases separated the two germline ends. The CDR3 is made up of 15 amino acids.

J is TRBJ2-5 and V is TRBV7-3; 12 bases line up with TRBD1. V was pared by 5 bases and J by 6 bases, with 7 bases of the junction left unmatched. The germline V gene has CDR1 SGHTA and CDR2 FQGTGA. This CDR3 contains 15 residues. CDR3 residues: CASSRGTGGWKTQYF. In DNA, the CDR3 is TGTGCCAGCAGCCGAGGGACAGGGGGCTGGAAGACCCAGTACTTC.